The clone carrying this T cell receptor beta chain was seen many times. MiXCR was run by TCRdb on the 5' RACE reads, yielding one entry per CDR3 protein. The sample records some 66,000 distinct CDR3 sequences, 4.5% being singletons. The data belong to a study of neurological immune-mediated disorders. Looked up from germline, CDR1 is MGHRA and CDR2 is YSYEKL. The ends were cut back, 0 bases at V and 6 bases at J, with 14 bases in the middle. The CDR3 runs 15 residues. The rearrangement uses TRBV4-1 and TRBJ1-1, with D perhaps matching TRBD1 (6 bases). Sequencing used PBMCs. The receptor was isolated from a man between 25 and 39 years old with multiple sclerosis. DNA of the CDR3: TGCGCCAGCAGCCAAGACCAGGGGCTGGGATCTGAAGCTTTCTTT. Encoded protein: CASSQDQGLGSEAFF.